Shown below are 5 T cell receptor beta chains from a single sample sequenced in a study of identical twins. TCRdb re-called the 5' RACE reads with MiXCR, one entry per CDR3 protein. This sample yields some 320,000 distinct CDR3 sequences, of which 9% to 15% are seen a single time; about 7% belongs to the top ten. Another study also made use of these data, one on yellow fever vaccine responses in identical twins.

Input material: CD8+ T cells sorted from blood. Receptors originate from a woman younger than 30 in good health.

Ten or more counts support this clonotype. This chain uses TRBV3-1 with TRBJ2-2, with TRBD2 matching 9 bases. The V gene end was trimmed by 1 base and the J gene end by 5 bases; junction bases not matched to a gene: 8. CDR3 size: 17 residues. Germline V gene sequence: CDR1 LGHDT, CDR2 YNNKEL (reference sequence). In nucleotides, the CDR3 is TGTGCCAGCAGCCAAGTTCGAGCGGGAGGCCGAACCGGGGAGCTGTTTTTT. This sequence encodes CASSQVRAGGRTGELFF.

This clonotype was recorded a few times. The gene calls are TRBV6-5 and TRBJ2-2; 12 bases are a match to TRBD2. Per the germline V gene, CDR1 is MNHEY and CDR2 is SVGAGI. The CDR3 contains 16 residues. V shed 2 bases and J 3 bases; nucleotides not matched to a gene: 1. The CDR3, as DNA: TGTGCCAGCAGTTACCGACTAGCGGGAGACACCGGGGAGCTGTTTTTT. Amino acid sequence: CASSYRLAGDTGELFF.

This clonotype has a count of ten or more. The chain has TRBV4-1 and TRBJ2-7; D remains unclear. The CDR3 extends over 17 amino acids. CDR1 MGHRA and CDR2 YSYEKL come from the germline V gene. V was pared by 0 bases and J by 0 bases, with 15 bases between. CDR3: CASSQDKLISNSYEQYV. CDR3 DNA sequence: TGCGCCAGCAGCCAAGATAAGTTGATAAGTAACTCCTACGAGCAGTACGTC.

The sample holds a few counts of this clonotype. The V gene is TRBV28, the J gene TRBJ2-3; perhaps TRBD2 as D (5 bases). V lost 3 bases and J lost 2, with 9 bases in between. Germline CDR1 reads MDHEN; CDR2 reads SYDVKM. The CDR3 extends over 14 amino acids. CDR3 nucleotides: TGTGCCAGCAGTTTGGGAGAGTCCACAGATACGCAGTATTTT. It yields the protein CASSLGESTDTQYF.

The CDR3 loop reads CSARSRTSGAGGTQYF. CDR3 DNA: TGCAGTGCTAGATCCCGGACTAGCGGGGCCGGGGGGACCCAGTACTTC. The J gene is TRBJ2-5, the V gene TRBV20-1, with TRBD2 identical over 12 bases. This CDR3 is built from 16 residues. J was trimmed by 7 bases and V by 2 bases; bases with no gene match: 11. From germline, CDR1 is DFQATT and CDR2 SNEGSKA (reference sequence).